This paragraph reports one T cell receptor beta chain. The target of this receptor is not known. Base qualities were left out, and no much larger clone turns up one base away. The source of the sample is a study of blood T cell repertoires in COVID-19 (dated by TCRdb to about 2020). Regarding the complete study: Collaborator samples came from the United States, Italy and Spain and covered acute and convalescent phases of COVID-19. The prospective study material was composed of cDNA or gDNA derived from T cells, B-cell-depleted T cells, or PBMCs. Subjects who had been exposed to COVID-19, were actively infected with it, or had recovered from it provided the deeply sampled blood TCRbeta repertoires that made up the dataset. A freely available public database, intended as a resource for researchers studying the immune response to SARS-CoV-2, is where the repertoires were released. Samples came from the ongoing ImmuneRACE study (first 160 participants) plus 1,254 subjects from 6 global collaborators. Nearly every sample came with metadata listing a de-identified subject ID, COVID-19 status, age in years and sex. HLA class I and class II types, where available, came from metadata supplied by the sample provider rather than from assay-based typing.

TCRbeta CDR3 regions were amplified from genomic DNA by means of the immunoSEQ Assay, a bias-controlled multiplex PCR. Per the authors' processing: The number of nucleated cells in each sample was estimated from the amplification of reference gene primers within the assay. To quantify the absolute abundance of each unique TCRbeta CDR3 rearrangement, sequence reads were collapsed and filtered. Productive Simpson clonality was computed per sample as the square root of Simpson's diversity index over productive rearrangements. This is the immuneACCESS table as TCRdb keeps it, with only in-frame sequences that have V and J called. A part of the clones is gone; compared with another copy, unresolved V genes explain less than half, and the rest is unexplained. V and J calls and clone size are those listed in that table; D and trimming were worked out from the DNA. This sample is represented by hundreds of thousands of clones; 65% to 85% of them were singletons. The top ten constitute 7% to 8.5% of the sample.

Study-level results and caveats: Clinical and demographic metadata were provided uncurated, with the amount varying by source and participant.

Participants in the prospective study were enrolled through a virtual design, were aged roughly 18 to 100 years, and lived in roughly 24 United States geographic areas. Cohort assignment in the prospective study relied on participant-reported clinical history from a screening survey and a study questionnaire. In the prospective study, whole blood, serum and a nasopharyngeal or oropharyngeal swab were collected from each participant by mobile phlebotomists. Over an approximately 2-month period, participants in the prospective study had the option of providing additional blood draws and questionnaires. Prospective study blood samples were shipped either frozen or at room temperature before DNA extraction. CDR1 is given as SGHVS and CDR2 as FQNEAQ, both from the germline V gene. Reading from cysteine to phenylalanine, the CDR3 counts 16 amino acids. Only the CDR3 region is kept as DNA, spanning 48 bases read in frame from base 1. The V and J ends are trimmed by 3 bases and 6 bases, leaving 15 bases between them.

The TCR comes from a woman in her 40s with acute COVID-19. The sample comprised PBMCs or T cells enriched from blood (not recorded which). This chain joins TRBV7-8 to TRBJ1-6, with the D gene uncertain. For the CDR3, the sequence is CASSFSGGSTNSPLHF. The base sequence is TGTGCCAGCAGCTTTAGCGGAGGGAGTACTAATTCACCCCTCCACTTT. The reference TRBV7-8 and TRBJ1-6 proteins fill in what lies around the CDR3, so the full variable domain reads GAGVSQSPRYKVAKRGQDVALRCDPISGHVSLFWYQQALGQGPEFLTYFQNEAQLDKSGLPSDRFFAERPEGSVSTLKIQRTQQEDSAVYLCASSFSGGSTNSPLHFGNGTRLTVT.